The T cell receptor (beta chain) described here comes from a study of blood T cell repertoires in COVID-19. Whole-study context: Donors in the United States, Italy and Spain gave samples during acute or convalescent COVID-19. The cDNA or gDNA used as material had been derived from T cells, B-cell-depleted T cells, or PBMCs.

CDR1 and CDR2 from the germline V gene are SGHRS and YFSETQ. The J segment lost 1 base and the V segment lost 6 bases, leaving 7 bases of the junction unmatched. The CDR3 covers 14 residues. Original analysis: Reference gene primer amplification yielded estimated nucleated cell counts. The assay was immunoSEQ multiplex PCR, and TCRdb's table has in-frame clones only and misses some. V and J calls and clone size are as listed in that table; D and trimming were resolved from the DNA. The table shows 350,000 to 450,000 clones, with 89% occurring only once. Seattle cases were enrolled at active infection and followed longitudinally.

Sequencing input: peripheral blood. This chain connects TRBV5-1 to TRBJ2-7; 7 bases map to TRBD2. This receptor was obtained from a woman in her forties with COVID-19, enrolled during active disease. The CDR3 is CASTASGTSYEQYF. In DNA form, the CDR3 reads TGCGCCAGCACGGCTAGCGGTACTTCCTACGAGCAGTACTTC. The variable domain in full, with the rest retrieved from reference TRBV5-1 and TRBJ2-7, is KAGVTQTPRYLIKTRGQQVTLSCSPISGHRSVSWYQQTPGQGLQFLFEYFSETQRNKGNFPGRFSGRQFSNSRSEMNVSTLELGDSALYLCASTASGTSYEQYFGPGTRLTVT.